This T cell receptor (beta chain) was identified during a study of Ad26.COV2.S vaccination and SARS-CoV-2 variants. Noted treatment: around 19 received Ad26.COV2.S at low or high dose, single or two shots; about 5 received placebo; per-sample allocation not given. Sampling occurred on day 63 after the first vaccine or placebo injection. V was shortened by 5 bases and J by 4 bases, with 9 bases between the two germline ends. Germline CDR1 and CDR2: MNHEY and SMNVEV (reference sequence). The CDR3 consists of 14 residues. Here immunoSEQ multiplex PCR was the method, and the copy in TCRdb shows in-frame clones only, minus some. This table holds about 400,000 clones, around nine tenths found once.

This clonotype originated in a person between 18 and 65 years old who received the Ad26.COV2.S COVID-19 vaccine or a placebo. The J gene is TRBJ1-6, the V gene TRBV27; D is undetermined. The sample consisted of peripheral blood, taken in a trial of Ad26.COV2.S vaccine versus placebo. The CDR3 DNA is TGTGCCAGCAGTCCCGGACGGTATAATTCACCCCTCCACTTT. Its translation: CASSPGRYNSPLHF.